The following is a TCR beta chain sequence with its context. This clonotype was observed a single time. This clone's antigen is unknown. No much larger clone is present one base from it, and per-base qualities are unavailable. On its own, one read is weak support. This entry comes from a study of identical twins (dated by TCRdb to 2016 to 2017). For context, the study as a whole: To test whether fetal clonotypes persist, the study used deep sequencing on TCR alpha and beta repertoires from monozygotic twins, unrelated adults of various ages, and cord blood. Replicate twin experiments were performed at different times using different library preparation protocols to rule out contamination.

Libraries were prepared through 5' RACE. TCRdb records Illumina HiSeq 2000 as the sequencer. Template switching introduced a universal primer binding site; the final cDNA contained a unique molecular identifier, enabling accurate counting of TCR cDNA molecules. Specific primers in the conserved constant-segment region were used to synthesize first-strand cDNA for the TCR alpha and beta chains. To control for contamination, each cDNA library was double barcoded with a SMART-Mk sample barcode plus Illumina barcodes. TruSeq adapter sequences, together with Illumina sample barcodes, were added in two successive PCR steps. TCR alpha and beta cDNA libraries were sequenced on the Illumina HiSeq platform with custom primers. On the study's bioinformatics: MiGEC processed the raw reads to extract unique molecular identifiers, while MiXCR was used to determine the CDR3 positions. Recombination models were inferred per individual with the repgenHMM and IGoR tools using an EM algorithm. Shared clonotypes were analyzed with the tcR package in R, and sharing was normalized by the product of cloneset sizes. To study raw recombination without the effects of thymic and clonal selection, out-of-frame nonproductive sequences were analyzed. Clones were called with MiXCR by TCRdb after fastp trimmed the public reads at Q25, and only in-frame beta chains were retained. Each CDR3 protein appears once, grouped with its most common genes and DNA. TCRdb's processing, not the authors' own work, is the source of the V and J calls. The sample table shows under 900,000 distinct CDR3 sequences, and roughly 20% are seen once. The ten largest clones take up 13% of the sample.

Its CDR3 holds 19 amino acids, cysteine through phenylalanine. The sequence is cut down to CDR3 DNA, 57 bases in frame from base 1. The germline V gene supplies CDR1 SGHRS and CDR2 YFSETQ. Unmatched junction bases come to 18, with V trimmed by 2 bases and J by 5 bases. Broad study findings and their caveats: Conclusions relied on cross-sectional statistical analysis, since the same donors could not be followed over many years. Fewer insertions were carried by abundant cord blood beta clonotypes; a weaker similar trend was observed in young adult naive repertoires, while no such trend was observed in memory repertoires. Compared with coincidental sharing between unrelated individuals, out-of-frame TCR alpha sequences shared between twins showed an excess of sequences with low generation probability. The excess sharing between twins in beta out-of-frame sequences was weaker because fewer shared sequences reduced the signal-to-noise ratio. Zero-insertion analyses could be partly confounded by invariant T cells such as MAIT and iNKT, although diverse VJ usage argued against such confounding for most clonotypes. In monozygotic twins, recombination models systematically underestimated out-of-frame TCR alpha sharing, but the models matched the sharing seen between unrelated individuals.

Every donor was a healthy Caucasian. Three pairs of female monozygotic twins, all aged about 18 to 29 years, made up the twin cohort. The RNA used for TCR libraries was isolated from peripheral blood mononuclear cells. The same data also went into a second study, on T cells expressing NK-cell markers. As described in the second report: Fewer than ten donors provided sorted CD3+CD56+NKG2C+, CD3+CD56+NKG2C- and CD3+CD56-NKG2C+ T-cell subsets, whose TCR beta-chain repertoires were profiled. Seven of the eight sequenced donors were HCMV-seropositive and one was HCMV-seronegative. In several experiments an anti-gammadeltaTCR antibody was added to restrict sorting to alphabetaTCR-expressing T cells. For 6 or 7 donors, the dominant CD3+CD56+NKG2C+ clonotypes were among the top 10 CD8+ clonotypes and accounted for about 1.0-7.5% of CD8+ T cells. Those dominant clonotypes were again the most abundant among CD3+CD56-NKG2C+ cells in several donors, at roughly 28.3-60.1%. Whether the expanded NKG2C-expressing T cell clones were specific for HCMV antigens remained unclear. All eight donors whose samples were sequenced were randomly selected healthy volunteers, three of them men and five women. HCMV-specific IgG was detected in serum with a commercial ELISA kit to determine HCMV serostatus. For six donors, unsorted PBMC were also used to sequence bulk peripheral blood T-cell repertoires. MIGEC was used to demultiplex reads and group the reads by UMI, and MiTCR was used to assemble and quantify clonotypes. To remove erroneous sequences, TCR cDNA sequences were retained only when supported by two or more reads. The tcR package was used for downstream repertoire analysis, with clonotypes matched between fractions based on CDR3 nucleotide sequence plus V segment. VDJmatch was used to annotate antigen specificity against VDJdb, with one amino acid substitution in CDR3 permitted.

Here the chain combines TRBV5-1 and TRBJ2-2; TRBD2 lines up with 7 middle nucleotides. Sequencing used PBMCs. The receptor comes from a woman aged 18-29 years in good health. The DNA sequence reads TGCGCCAGCAGCTTTATGGCGGGAGCGGGCTATCCGATGACCGGGGAGCTGTTTTTT. Translated, this is CASSFMAGAGYPMTGELFF.